These 23 T cell receptor beta chains originate from one sample sequenced in a study of cytomegalovirus exposure and HLA in healthy donors (TCRdb year 2017). Library preparation was by the immunoSEQ multiplex PCR assay. A mixture of 60 forward primers for TCR Vbeta segments and 13 reverse primers for TCR Jbeta segments was used in the multiplex PCR. TCRdb took this table from immuneACCESS and kept in-frame rearrangements with V and J called. Such tables lack part of the clones; where checked against another copy, unresolved V genes explain under half of the gap, and the rest is unexplained. A total of some 240,000 clones appear in this sample, around nine tenths of them only once. The top ten hold about 1.7% of the sample. Material for sequencing was PBMCs. The receptors come from a girl aged 2 to 10 in good health and CMV-seronegative.

This clone has just one count. This chain uses TRBV27 with TRBJ1-1; possibly TRBD1 for D (5 bases). V was trimmed by 5 bases and J by 1 base, leaving 11 bases between them. Germline V CDR1 and CDR2: MNHEY, SMNVEV (reference sequence). This CDR3 contains 14 residues. For the CDR3, the DNA is TGTGCCAGCAGTCAAAGGGGCACGAACACTGAAGCTTTCTTT. Its protein is CASSQRGTNTEAFF.

This chain connects TRBV7-8 to TRBJ2-1, with TRBD2 matching over 9 bases. CDR3 length equals 13 residues. CDR1 and CDR2 (germline): SGHVS, FQNEAQ. V dropped 5 bases and J dropped 5; count of bases not matched to a gene: 1. The CDR3: CASSRLADNEQFF. In nucleotides, the CDR3 is TGTGCCAGCAGCCGACTAGCGGACAATGAGCAGTTCTTC.

V and J are TRBV27 and TRBJ2-5; D is unresolved. Trimming stripped 5 bases from V and 5 bases from J, with 9 bases between. The CDR3 loop spans 12 amino acids. Germline CDR1 is MNHEY and CDR2 is SMNVEV (reference sequence). CDR3 in amino acids: CASSARGETQYF. The CDR3 bases are TGTGCCAGCAGTGCCCGCGGTGAGACCCAGTACTTC.

This chain uses TRBV19 with TRBJ2-5; TRBD1 is a possible D gene (5 bases). The CDR3 has 13 amino acids. Trimming took 2 bases from V and 2 from J, leaving 6 bases between them. Germline V lookup: CDR1 LNHDA, CDR2 SQIVND (reference sequence). As DNA, the CDR3 is TGTGCCAGTAGTATACAGGGACAAGAGACCCAGTACTTC. Amino acid sequence: CASSIQGQETQYF.

The rearrangement joins TRBV29-1 to TRBJ1-1, with a weak D call TRBD1 (5 bases). Trimming left V 4 bases short and J 11 bases short, with 14 bases between. Germline assignment: CDR1 SQVTM and CDR2 ANQGSEA. The CDR3 consists of 11 residues. CDR3 sequence reads: CSVVRAKGAFF. CDR3 sequence (DNA): TGCAGCGTTGTTCGGGCCAAGGGGGCTTTCTTT.

This clone was observed once. J is TRBJ2-1 and V is TRBV14; possible D gene TRBD2, 5 bases. V was shortened by 10 bases and J by 7 bases, with 11 bases between the two germline ends. The CDR3 loop spans 11 amino acids. From germline, CDR1 is SGHDN and CDR2 FVKESK. CDR3 protein: CATKGGNEQFF. The CDR3 coding sequence is TGTGCCACCAAAGGCGGGAATGAGCAGTTCTTC.

V is TRBV7-2 and J is TRBJ2-7; D unresolved. The CDR3 is 13 residues long. The V gene lost 8 bases and the J gene lost 3 bases, with 14 bases spanning the gap. CDR1 and CDR2 from the germline V gene are SGHTA and FQGNSA. The CDR3: CASGRVFLYEQYF. Here the CDR3 DNA reads TGTGCCAGCGGCCGGGTTTTTCTCTACGAGCAGTACTTC.

The sample holds one count of this clone. The chain uses TRBV19 and TRBJ2-4, with D perhaps TRBD2 (6 bases). Looked up from germline, CDR1 is LNHDA and CDR2 is SQIVND (reference sequence). The CDR3 has 15 amino acids. With 0 bases removed from V and 4 bases from J, the gap between germline ends came to 10 bases. The chain's CDR3 is CASSIDRRGKNIQYF. The CDR3 nucleotides read TGTGCCAGTAGTATAGATCGGCGGGGTAAAAACATTCAGTACTTC.

The chain uses TRBV9 and TRBJ2-7; 8 bases line up with TRBD1. This CDR3 is built from 11 residues. V shed 4 bases and J 6 bases; nucleotides not matched to a gene: 0. Germline V gene sequence: CDR1 SGDLS, CDR2 YYNGEE. This CDR3 is CASSTGGEQYF. The CDR3 nucleotides are TGTGCCAGCAGCACAGGGGGCGAGCAGTACTTC.

The chain recombines TRBV10-3 with TRBJ2-7; 9 bases map to TRBD1. Germline V CDR1 and CDR2: ENHRY, SYGVKD. The CDR3 totals 19 residues. Trimming at V came to 0 bases and at J to 0 bases, leaving 12 bases not matched to a gene. The CDR3 DNA follows: TGTGCCATCAGTGAGTCCGGGGACAGGGTGATGGGATTCTCCTACGAGCAGTACTTC. As protein: CAISESGDRVMGFSYEQYF.

The CDR3 here is CASVAWGNTGELFF. Here the CDR3 DNA reads TGTGCTAGTGTAGCATGGGGCAACACCGGGGAGCTGTTTTTT. The V gene is TRBV12-5, the J gene TRBJ2-2; D is perhaps TRBD1 (5 bases). This CDR3 region has 14 residues. Trimming removed 7 bases from V and 2 bases from J, with 11 bases in between. The germline V gene has CDR1 LGHNT and CDR2 FRNRAP.

This rearrangement joins TRBV10-3 to TRBJ2-2; TRBD1 is a possible D gene (5 bases). Trimming left V 0 bases short and J 7 bases short, with 21 bases between. Germline V gene lookup returns CDR1 ENHRY and CDR2 SYGVKD. The length of the CDR3 is 18 residues. The DNA for the CDR3 is TGTGCCATCAGTGAGTCGCCTCAAACAGGTTATTTGAGCGGGGAGCTGTTTTTT. It encodes CAISESPQTGYLSGELFF.

The CDR3 bases are TGTGCCAGTAGTACTTGGACAGGGGACTACAATGAGCAGTTCTTC. Its translation: CASSTWTGDYNEQFF. This chain links TRBV19 with TRBJ2-1; 9 bases line up with TRBD1. The germline CDR1 and CDR2 sequences are LNHDA and SQIVND (reference sequence). The ends lost 4 bases at V and 3 bases at J; junction bases unmatched: 4. The CDR3 spans 15 residues. Drawing the rest from reference TRBV19 and TRBJ2-1, the complete variable domain is DGGITQSPKYLFRKEGQNVTLSCEQNLNHDAMYWYRQDPGQGLRLIYYSQIVNDFQKGDIAEGYSVSREKKESFPLTVTSAQKNPTAFYLCASSTWTGDYNEQFFGPGTRLTVL.

The chain joins TRBV30 to TRBJ1-1; 7 positions agree with TRBD1. This CDR3 spans 16 amino acids. Losses at the gene ends were 2 bases for V and 2 bases for J; bases not matched to a gene: 11. Germline V gene lookup returns CDR1 GTSNPN and CDR2 SVGIG (reference sequence). For the CDR3, the DNA is TGTGCCTGGAGTAATCGGTGGGACAGAGAAAACACTGAAGCTTTCTTT. As protein: CAWSNRWDRENTEAFF.

This chain links TRBV7-2 with TRBJ2-1, with 14 bases that match TRBD2. The CDR3 has 15 residues. Per germline, CDR1 SGHTA and CDR2 FQGNSA. The V and J ends lost 5 bases and 9 bases, in that order; junction bases with no gene match: 6. The DNA for the CDR3 is TGTGCCAGCAGCCAGACTAGCGGGGGGGCCTTTGAGCAGTTCTTC. It codes for CASSQTSGGAFEQFF.

The chain recombines TRBV29-1 with TRBJ1-2, with D tentatively TRBD1 (6 bases). The CDR3 consists of 19 residues. V dropped 1 base and J dropped 5 bases, with 29 bases sitting between them. Germline CDR1 is SQVTM and CDR2 is ANQGSEA. CDR3 protein: CSVEVTVKVMGASGYGYTF. The CDR3 nucleotides read TGCAGCGTTGAAGTAACCGTCAAGGTGATGGGGGCATCGGGGTATGGCTACACCTTC.

This sequence joins TRBV7-2 and TRBJ2-5; D gene unclear. TRBJ2-7 matches the DNA end more closely, so the J call is doubtful. The CDR3 runs 15 residues. The germline CDR1 and CDR2 sequences are SGHTA and FQGNSA. The CDR3 bases are TGTGCCAGCAGCTCCATGGGTGGCGGCTACTACGAGCAGTACTTC. Its protein is CASSSMGGGYYEQYF.

The V call is TRBV5-6, the J call TRBJ2-7; a weak D match, TRBD1 (6 bases). CDR3 length: 15 residues. V shed 3 bases and J shed 1 base, with 14 bases lying between them. Germline CDR1 SGHDT, CDR2 YYEEEE. The CDR3 loop is CASSSPGQTSYEQYF. CDR3 bases: TGTGCCAGCAGCTCCCCGGGACAAACATCCTACGAGCAGTACTTC.

The rearrangement links TRBV5-1 to TRBJ2-1, with TRBD2 identical over 7 bases. The CDR3 sequence is 14 residues long. Germline V gives CDR1 SGHRS, CDR2 YFSETQ. The ends lost 4 bases at V and 9 bases at J; junction bases unmatched: 10. CDR3 sequence: CASSLLTSSGEQFF. The CDR3 region has the DNA TGCGCCAGCAGCCTCTTGACTAGCTCGGGTGAGCAGTTCTTC.

The V call is TRBV5-1, the J call TRBJ2-7; TRBD2 agrees at 13 bases. With V trimmed by 3 bases and J by 0 bases, 3 bases remained unmatched. The CDR3 contains 16 residues. Germline lookup yields CDR1 SGHRS and CDR2 YFSETQ. CDR3 sequence (DNA): TGCGCCAGCAGCTCGGGACTAGCGGGAAACTCCTACGAGCAGTACTTC. Its protein is CASSSGLAGNSYEQYF.

The gene calls are TRBV5-1 and TRBJ2-1; D ambiguous. The CDR3 extends over 11 amino acids. Trimming cost V 4 bases and J 8 bases, with 7 bases left between them. CDR1 is SGHRS and CDR2 is YFSETQ in the germline V gene. The CDR3: CASSGRDEQFF. In nucleotides, the CDR3 is TGCGCCAGCAGCGGTCGGGATGAGCAGTTCTTC.

The chain joins TRBV7-9 to TRBJ2-7, with 8 bases fitting TRBD1. Unmatched junction bases numbered 9, after V lost 1 base and J lost 4 bases. The CDR3 has 16 residues. Germline V CDR1 and CDR2: SEHNR, FQNEAQ (reference sequence). The DNA for the CDR3 is TGTGCCAGCAGCTTAGGTCCCCAGGGGGCGCCTTACGAGCAGTACTTC. Protein product: CASSLGPQGAPYEQYF.

The V call is TRBV7-9, the J call TRBJ1-1; D is possibly TRBD1 (6 bases). Trimming took off 5 bases at V and 2 bases at J, with 12 bases between the two ends. This CDR3 contains 14 residues. Germline assignment: CDR1 SEHNR and CDR2 FQNEAQ (reference sequence). CDR3 amino acids: CASSARGANTEAFF. The CDR3 coding sequence is TGTGCCAGCAGCGCCCGGGGGGCCAACACTGAAGCTTTCTTT.